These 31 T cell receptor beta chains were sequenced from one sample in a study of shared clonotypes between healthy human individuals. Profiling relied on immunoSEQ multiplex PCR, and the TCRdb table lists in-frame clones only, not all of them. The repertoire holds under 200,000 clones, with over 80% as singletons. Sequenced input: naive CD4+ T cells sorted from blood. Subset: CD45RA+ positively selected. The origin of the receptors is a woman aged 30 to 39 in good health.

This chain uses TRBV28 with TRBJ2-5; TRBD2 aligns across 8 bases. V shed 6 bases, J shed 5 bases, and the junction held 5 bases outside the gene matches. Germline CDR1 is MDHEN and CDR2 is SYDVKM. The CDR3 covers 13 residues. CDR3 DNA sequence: TGTGCCAGCAGGGAAGCGGGAGACGAGACCCAGTACTTC. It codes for CASREAGDETQYF.

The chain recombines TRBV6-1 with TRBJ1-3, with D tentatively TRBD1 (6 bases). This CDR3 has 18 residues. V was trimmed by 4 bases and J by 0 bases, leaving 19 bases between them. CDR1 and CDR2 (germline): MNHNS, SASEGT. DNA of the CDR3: TGTGCCAGCAGTGGCCATTCTCCGGGGGCTTACTCTGGAAACACCATATATTTT. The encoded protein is CASSGHSPGAYSGNTIYF.

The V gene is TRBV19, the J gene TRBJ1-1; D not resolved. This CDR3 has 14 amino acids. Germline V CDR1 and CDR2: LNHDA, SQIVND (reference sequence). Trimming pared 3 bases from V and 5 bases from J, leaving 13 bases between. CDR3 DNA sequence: TGTGCCAGTAGTATCTGGCAGTCTGCAACTGAAGCTTTCTTT. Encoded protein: CASSIWQSATEAFF.

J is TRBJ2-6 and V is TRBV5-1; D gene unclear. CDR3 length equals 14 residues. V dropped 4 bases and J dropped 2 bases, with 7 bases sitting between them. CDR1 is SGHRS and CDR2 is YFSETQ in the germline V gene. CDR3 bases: TGCGCCAGCAGCCCGGCGGCTGGGGCCAACGTCCTGACTTTC. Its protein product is CASSPAAGANVLTF. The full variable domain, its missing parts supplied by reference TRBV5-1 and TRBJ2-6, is KAGVTQTPRYLIKTRGQQVTLSCSPISGHRSVSWYQQTPGQGLQFLFEYFSETQRNKGNFPGRFSGRQFSNSRSEMNVSTLELGDSALYLCASSPAAGANVLTFGAGSRLTVL.

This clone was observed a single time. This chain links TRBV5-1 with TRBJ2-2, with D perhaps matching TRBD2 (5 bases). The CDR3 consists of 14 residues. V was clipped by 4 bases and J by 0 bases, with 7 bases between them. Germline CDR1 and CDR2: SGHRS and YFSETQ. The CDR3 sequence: CASSGRPNTGELFF. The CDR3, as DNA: TGCGCCAGCAGCGGGAGACCGAACACCGGGGAGCTGTTTTTT. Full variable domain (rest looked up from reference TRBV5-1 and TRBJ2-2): KAGVTQTPRYLIKTRGQQVTLSCSPISGHRSVSWYQQTPGQGLQFLFEYFSETQRNKGNFPGRFSGRQFSNSRSEMNVSTLELGDSALYLCASSGRPNTGELFFGEGSRLTVL.

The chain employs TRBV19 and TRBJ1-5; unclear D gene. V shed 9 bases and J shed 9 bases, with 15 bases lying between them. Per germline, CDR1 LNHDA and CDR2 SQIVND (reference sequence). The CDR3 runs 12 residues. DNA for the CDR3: TGTGCCAGCAACTCACCGTTTGGGCCCCAGCATTTT. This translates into CASNSPFGPQHF.

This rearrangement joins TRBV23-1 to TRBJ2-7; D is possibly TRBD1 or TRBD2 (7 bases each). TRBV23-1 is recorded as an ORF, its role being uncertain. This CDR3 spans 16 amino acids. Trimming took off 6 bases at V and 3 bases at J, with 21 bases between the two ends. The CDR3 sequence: CASSPVRQGGNYEQYF. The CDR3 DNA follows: TGCGCCAGCAGCCCCGTACGGCAGGGGGGGAACTACGAGCAGTACTTC.

The CDR3: CASSEAKGHDTEAFF. CDR3 DNA: TGTGCCAGCAGTGAAGCCAAGGGGCATGACACTGAAGCTTTCTTT. The V call is TRBV6-1, the J call TRBJ1-1; tentatively, D is TRBD1 (5 bases). Trimming pared 0 bases from V and 3 bases from J, leaving 11 bases between. CDR3 length: 15 residues. The germline CDR1 and CDR2 sequences are MNHNS and SASEGT.

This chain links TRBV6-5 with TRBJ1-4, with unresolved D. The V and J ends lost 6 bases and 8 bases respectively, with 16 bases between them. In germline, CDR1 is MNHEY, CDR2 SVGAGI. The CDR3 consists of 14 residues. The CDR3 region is CASRRFPKGEKLFF. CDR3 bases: TGTGCCAGCAGGAGATTTCCGAAGGGAGAAAAACTGTTTTTT.

CDR3 region: CASSPGDREATEAFF. The DNA for the CDR3 is TGTGCCAGCAGTCCCGGGGACAGGGAGGCCACTGAAGCTTTCTTT. V usage is TRBV28 and J usage is TRBJ1-1, with TRBD1 matching over 9 bases. V dropped 5 bases and J dropped 4; count of bases not matched to a gene: 8. The length of the CDR3 is 15 residues. Germline values: CDR1 MDHEN, CDR2 SYDVKM.

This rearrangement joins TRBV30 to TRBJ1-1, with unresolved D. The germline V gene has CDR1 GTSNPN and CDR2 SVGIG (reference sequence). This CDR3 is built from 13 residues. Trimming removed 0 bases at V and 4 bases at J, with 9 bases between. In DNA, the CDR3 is TGTGCCTGGAGTGTCTGGGGTTTCACTGAAGCTTTCTTT. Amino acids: CAWSVWGFTEAFF.

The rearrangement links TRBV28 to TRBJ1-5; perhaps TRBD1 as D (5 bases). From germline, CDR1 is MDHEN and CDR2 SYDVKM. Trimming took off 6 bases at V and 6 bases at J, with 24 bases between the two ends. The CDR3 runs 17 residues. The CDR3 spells CASSPSGARGNRQPQHF. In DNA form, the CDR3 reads TGTGCCAGCAGCCCCTCCGGGGCTCGGGGAAACCGTCAGCCCCAGCATTTT.

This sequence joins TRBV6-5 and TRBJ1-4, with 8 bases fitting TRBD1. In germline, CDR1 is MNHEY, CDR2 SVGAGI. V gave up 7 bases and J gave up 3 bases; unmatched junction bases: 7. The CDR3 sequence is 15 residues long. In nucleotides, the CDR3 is TGTGCCAGCACCCACGGGACAGGACCTAATGAAAAACTGTTTTTT. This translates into CASTHGTGPNEKLFF.

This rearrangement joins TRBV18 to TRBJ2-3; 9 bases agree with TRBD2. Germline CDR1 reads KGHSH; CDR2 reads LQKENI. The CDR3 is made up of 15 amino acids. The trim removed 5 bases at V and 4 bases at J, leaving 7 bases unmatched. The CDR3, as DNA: TGTGCCAGCTCATCATCTAGCGGGACGCCAGATACGCAGTATTTT. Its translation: CASSSSSGTPDTQYF.

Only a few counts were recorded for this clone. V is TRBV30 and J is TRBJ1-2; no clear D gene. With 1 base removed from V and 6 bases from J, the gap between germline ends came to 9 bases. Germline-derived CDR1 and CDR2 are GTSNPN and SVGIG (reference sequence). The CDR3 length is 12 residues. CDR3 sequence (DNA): TGTGCCTGGAGTGAGGGAGGGCATGGCTACACCTTC. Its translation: CAWSEGGHGYTF.

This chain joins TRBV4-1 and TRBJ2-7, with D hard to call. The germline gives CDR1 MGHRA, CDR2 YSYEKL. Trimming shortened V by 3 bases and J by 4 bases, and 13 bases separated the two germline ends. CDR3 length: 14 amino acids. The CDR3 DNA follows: TGCGCCAGCAGCCAGGGTATTTTAGGGTACGAGCAGTACTTC. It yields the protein CASSQGILGYEQYF.

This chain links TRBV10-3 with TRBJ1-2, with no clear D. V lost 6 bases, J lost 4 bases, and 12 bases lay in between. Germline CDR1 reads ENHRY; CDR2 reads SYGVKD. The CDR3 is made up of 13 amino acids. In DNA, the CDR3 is TGTGCCATCAGATCGGGCCCTAGCTATGGCTACACCTTC. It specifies CAIRSGPSYGYTF.

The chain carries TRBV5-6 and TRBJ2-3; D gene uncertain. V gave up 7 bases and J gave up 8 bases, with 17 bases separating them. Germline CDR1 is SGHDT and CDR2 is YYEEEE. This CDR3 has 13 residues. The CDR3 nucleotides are TGTGCCAGCGAAGGGTCGACGAGCCGTACGCAGTATTTT. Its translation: CASEGSTSRTQYF.

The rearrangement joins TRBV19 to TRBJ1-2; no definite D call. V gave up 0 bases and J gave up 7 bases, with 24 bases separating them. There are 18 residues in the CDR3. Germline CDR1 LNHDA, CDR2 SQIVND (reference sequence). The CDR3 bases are TGTGCCAGTAGTATAGACCCACCCTACGGGCAACCCTTAGGTGGCTACACCTTC. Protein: CASSIDPPYGQPLGGYTF.

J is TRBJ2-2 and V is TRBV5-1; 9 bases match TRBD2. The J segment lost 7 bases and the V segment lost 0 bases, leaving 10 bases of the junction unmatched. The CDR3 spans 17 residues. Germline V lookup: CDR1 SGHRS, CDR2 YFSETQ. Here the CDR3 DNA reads TGCGCCAGCAGCTTGGAGATTCTAGCGGGATCGGACGGGGAGCTGTTTTTT. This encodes CASSLEILAGSDGELFF.

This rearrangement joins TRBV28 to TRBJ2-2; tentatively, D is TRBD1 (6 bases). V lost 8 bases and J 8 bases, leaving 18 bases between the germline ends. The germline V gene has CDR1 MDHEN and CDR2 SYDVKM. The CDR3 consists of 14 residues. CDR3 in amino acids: CASLGWGLLGELFF. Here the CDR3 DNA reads TGTGCCAGCCTTGGATGGGGGCTGTTAGGGGAGCTGTTTTTT.

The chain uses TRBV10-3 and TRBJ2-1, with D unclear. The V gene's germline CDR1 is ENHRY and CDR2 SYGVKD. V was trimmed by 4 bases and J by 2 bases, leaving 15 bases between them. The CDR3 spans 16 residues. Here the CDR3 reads CAISGVSERPYNEQFF. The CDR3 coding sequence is TGTGCCATCAGTGGAGTGTCGGAGAGGCCCTACAATGAGCAGTTCTTC.

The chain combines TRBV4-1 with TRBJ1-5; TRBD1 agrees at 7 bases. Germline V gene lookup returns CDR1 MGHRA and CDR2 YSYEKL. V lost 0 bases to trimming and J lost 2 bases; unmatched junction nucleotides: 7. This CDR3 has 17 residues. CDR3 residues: CASSQEGTAGGNQPQHF. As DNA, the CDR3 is TGCGCCAGCAGCCAAGAGGGGACAGCGGGGGGCAATCAGCCCCAGCATTTT.

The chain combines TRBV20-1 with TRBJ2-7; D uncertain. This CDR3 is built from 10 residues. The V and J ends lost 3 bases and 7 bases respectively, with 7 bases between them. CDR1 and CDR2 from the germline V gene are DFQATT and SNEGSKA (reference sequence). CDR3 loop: CSASSREQYF. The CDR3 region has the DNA TGCAGTGCTAGTTCTCGAGAGCAGTACTTC.

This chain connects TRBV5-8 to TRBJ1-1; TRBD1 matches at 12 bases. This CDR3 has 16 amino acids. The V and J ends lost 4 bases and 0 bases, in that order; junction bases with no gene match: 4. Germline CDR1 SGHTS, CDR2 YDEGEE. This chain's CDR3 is CASSEGQGAVNTEAFF. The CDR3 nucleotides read TGTGCCAGCAGCGAGGGACAGGGGGCCGTGAACACTGAAGCTTTCTTT.

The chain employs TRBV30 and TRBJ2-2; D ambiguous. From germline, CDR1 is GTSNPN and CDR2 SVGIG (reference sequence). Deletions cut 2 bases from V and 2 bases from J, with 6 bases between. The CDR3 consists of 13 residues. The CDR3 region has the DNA TGTGCCTGGAGTCGAATAAACACCGGGGAGCTGTTTTTT. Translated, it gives CAWSRINTGELFF.

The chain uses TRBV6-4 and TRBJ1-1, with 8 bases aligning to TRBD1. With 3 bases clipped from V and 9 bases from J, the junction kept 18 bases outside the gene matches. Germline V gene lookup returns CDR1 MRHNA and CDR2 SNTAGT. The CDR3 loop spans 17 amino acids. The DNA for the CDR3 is TGTGCCAGCAGTGAGACTTACCTATACCGGACAGGGCCTAAAGCTTTCTTT. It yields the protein CASSETYLYRTGPKAFF.

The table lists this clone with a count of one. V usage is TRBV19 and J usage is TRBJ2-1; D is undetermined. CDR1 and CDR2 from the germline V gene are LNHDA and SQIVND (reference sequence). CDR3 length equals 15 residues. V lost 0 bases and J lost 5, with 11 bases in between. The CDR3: CASSIDLELNNEQFF. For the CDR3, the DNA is TGTGCCAGTAGTATAGATCTGGAGTTGAACAATGAGCAGTTCTTC.

In DNA, the CDR3 is TGTGCCAGCTCACTAGTCGCGGCCTCTGGGGCCAACGTCCTGACTTTC. Residues: CASSLVAASGANVLTF. This chain links TRBV18 with TRBJ2-6; D not certain. CDR1 and CDR2 (germline): KGHSH, LQKENI. The CDR3 contains 16 residues. V was trimmed by 4 bases and J by 0 bases, leaving 10 bases between them. The entire variable domain, with the rest obtained from reference TRBV18 and TRBJ2-6, is as follows: NAGVMQNPRHLVRRRGQEARLRCSPMKGHSHVYWYRQLPEEGLKFMVYLQKENIIDESGMPKERFSAEFPKEGPSILRIQQVVRGDSAAYFCASSLVAASGANVLTFGAGSRLTVL.

This CDR3 is CASSFGQGLNQPQHF. The CDR3 DNA sequence: TGTGCCAGCAGCTTCGGGCAGGGGCTAAATCAGCCCCAGCATTTT. The gene calls are TRBV7-2 and TRBJ1-5, with a possible D match to TRBD1 (6 bases). The V gene lost 3 bases and the J gene lost 4 bases, with 13 bases spanning the gap. CDR1 and CDR2 from the germline V gene are SGHTA and FQGNSA. CDR3 size: 15 residues.

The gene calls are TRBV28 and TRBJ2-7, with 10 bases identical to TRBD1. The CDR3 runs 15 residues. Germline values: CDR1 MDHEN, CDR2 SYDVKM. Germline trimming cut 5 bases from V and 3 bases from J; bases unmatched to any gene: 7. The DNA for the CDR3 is TGTGCCAGCAGTGGCTCGGGACAGGGGTTCTACGAGCAGTACTTC. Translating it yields CASSGSGQGFYEQYF.